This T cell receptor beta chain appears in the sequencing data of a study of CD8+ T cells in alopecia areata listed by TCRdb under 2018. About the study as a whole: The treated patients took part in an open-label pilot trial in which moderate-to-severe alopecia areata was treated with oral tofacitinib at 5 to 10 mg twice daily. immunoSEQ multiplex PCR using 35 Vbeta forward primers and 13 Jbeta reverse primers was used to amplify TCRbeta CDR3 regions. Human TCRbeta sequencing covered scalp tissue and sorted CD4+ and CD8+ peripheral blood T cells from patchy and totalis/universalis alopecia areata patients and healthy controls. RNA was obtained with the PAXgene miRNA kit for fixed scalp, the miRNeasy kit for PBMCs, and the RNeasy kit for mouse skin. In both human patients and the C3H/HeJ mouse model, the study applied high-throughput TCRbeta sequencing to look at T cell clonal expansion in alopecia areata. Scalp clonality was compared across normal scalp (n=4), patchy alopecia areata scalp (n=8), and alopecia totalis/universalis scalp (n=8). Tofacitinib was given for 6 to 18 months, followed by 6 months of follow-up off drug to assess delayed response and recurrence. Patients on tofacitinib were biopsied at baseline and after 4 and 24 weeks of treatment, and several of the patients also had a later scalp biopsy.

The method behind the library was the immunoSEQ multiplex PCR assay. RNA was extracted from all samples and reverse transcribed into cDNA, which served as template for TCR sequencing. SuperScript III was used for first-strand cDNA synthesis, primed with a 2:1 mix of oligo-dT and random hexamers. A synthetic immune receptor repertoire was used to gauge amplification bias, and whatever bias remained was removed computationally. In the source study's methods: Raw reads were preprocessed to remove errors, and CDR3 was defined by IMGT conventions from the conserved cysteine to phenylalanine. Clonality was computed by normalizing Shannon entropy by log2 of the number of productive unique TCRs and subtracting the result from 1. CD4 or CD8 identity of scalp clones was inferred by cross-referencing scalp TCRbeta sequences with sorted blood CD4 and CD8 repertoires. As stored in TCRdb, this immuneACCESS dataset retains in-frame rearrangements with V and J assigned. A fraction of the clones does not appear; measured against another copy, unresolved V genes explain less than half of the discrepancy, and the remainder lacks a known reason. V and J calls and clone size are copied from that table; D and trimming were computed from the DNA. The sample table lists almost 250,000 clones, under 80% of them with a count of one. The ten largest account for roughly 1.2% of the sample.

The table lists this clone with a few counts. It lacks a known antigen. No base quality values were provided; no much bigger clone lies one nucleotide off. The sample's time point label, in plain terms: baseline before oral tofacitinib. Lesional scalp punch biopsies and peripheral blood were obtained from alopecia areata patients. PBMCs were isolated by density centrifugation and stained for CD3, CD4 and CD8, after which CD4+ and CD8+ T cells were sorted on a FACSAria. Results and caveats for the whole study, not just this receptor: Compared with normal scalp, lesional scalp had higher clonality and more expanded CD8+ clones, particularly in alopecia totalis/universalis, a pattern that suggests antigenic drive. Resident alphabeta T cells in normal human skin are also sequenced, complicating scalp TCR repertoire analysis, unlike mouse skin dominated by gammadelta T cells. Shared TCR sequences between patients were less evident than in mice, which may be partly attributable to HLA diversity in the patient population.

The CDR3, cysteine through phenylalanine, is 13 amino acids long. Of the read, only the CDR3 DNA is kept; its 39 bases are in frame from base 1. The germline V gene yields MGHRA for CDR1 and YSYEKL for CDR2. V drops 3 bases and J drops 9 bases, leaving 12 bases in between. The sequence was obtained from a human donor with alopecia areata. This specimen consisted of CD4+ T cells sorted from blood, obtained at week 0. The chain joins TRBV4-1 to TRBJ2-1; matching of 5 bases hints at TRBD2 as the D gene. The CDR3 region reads CASSQEVPSEQFF. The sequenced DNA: TGCGCCAGCAGCCAGGAGGTTCCCAGTGAGCAGTTCTTC.